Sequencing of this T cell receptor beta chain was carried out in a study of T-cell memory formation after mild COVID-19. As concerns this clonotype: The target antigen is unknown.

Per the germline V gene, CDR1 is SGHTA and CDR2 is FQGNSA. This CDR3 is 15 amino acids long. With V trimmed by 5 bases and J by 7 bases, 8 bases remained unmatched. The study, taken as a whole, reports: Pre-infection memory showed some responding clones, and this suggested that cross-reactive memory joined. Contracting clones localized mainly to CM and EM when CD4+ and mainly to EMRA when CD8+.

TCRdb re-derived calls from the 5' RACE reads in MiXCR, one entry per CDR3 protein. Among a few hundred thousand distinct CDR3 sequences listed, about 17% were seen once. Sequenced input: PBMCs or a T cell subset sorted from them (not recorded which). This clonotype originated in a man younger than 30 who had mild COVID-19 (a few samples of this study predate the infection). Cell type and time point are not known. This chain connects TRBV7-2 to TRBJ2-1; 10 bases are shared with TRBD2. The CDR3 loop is CASSMQSGGANEQFF. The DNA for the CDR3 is TGTGCCAGCAGCATGCAAAGCGGGGGGGCTAATGAGCAGTTCTTC.